A single sample is the source of the 23 T cell receptor beta chains below, sequenced in a study of Ad26.COV2.S vaccination and SARS-CoV-2 variants. Documented treatment: roughly 19 received Ad26.COV2.S at low or high dose, single or two shots; about 5 received placebo; per-sample allocation not given. Each sample was drawn 63 days after the first injection (of vaccine or placebo). The protocol was immunoSEQ multiplex PCR, while the TCRdb copy is restricted to in-frame clones and leaves out a portion. The sample comprises roughly 400,000 clones, roughly 87% of which are singletons, and 4.3% rests with the top ten. The sample here was peripheral blood, taken in a trial of Ad26.COV2.S vaccine versus placebo. These receptors originate from a person between 18 and 60 years old who received the Ad26.COV2.S COVID-19 vaccine or a placebo.

The chain has TRBV9 and TRBJ2-2, with D unresolved. Germline CDR1 SGDLS, CDR2 YYNGEE. This CDR3 region has 16 residues. Between the trimmed V and J ends, which lost 0 bases and 0 bases, there was a span of 9 bases. The CDR3 loop is CASSVGANANTGELFF. CDR3 coding DNA: TGTGCCAGCAGCGTAGGAGCGAACGCGAACACCGGGGAGCTGTTTTTT.

This chain joins TRBV6-5 and TRBJ2-7, with 8 bases fitting TRBD1. CDR1 MNHEY and CDR2 SVGAGI come from the germline V gene. V was clipped by 6 bases and J by 2 bases; unmatched bases: 6. The CDR3 contains 14 residues. This chain's CDR3 is CASRGGQVTYEQYF. The CDR3 DNA is TGTGCCAGCAGGGGGGGACAGGTGACCTACGAGCAGTACTTC.

V and J are TRBV5-1 and TRBJ1-4, with TRBD1 matching 9 bases. The V gene end was trimmed by 6 bases and the J gene end by 7 bases; junction bases not matched to a gene: 10. Germline V gene data show CDR1 as SGHRS and CDR2 as YFSETQ. This CDR3 is built from 15 residues. The CDR3 loop reads CASTKQGAQAEKLFF. Written as DNA, the CDR3 is TGCGCCAGCACCAAACAGGGGGCGCAGGCTGAAAAACTGTTTTTT.

V and J are TRBV18 and TRBJ2-4; D could derive from TRBD1 or TRBD2 (5 bases each). This CDR3 spans 14 amino acids. Trimming left V 5 bases short and J 2 bases short, with 10 bases between. Per germline, CDR1 KGHSH and CDR2 LQKENI. CDR3 in DNA: TGTGCCAGCTCAGAGGGGTTTCCCAAAAACATTCAGTACTTC. Protein sequence: CASSEGFPKNIQYF.

The V call is TRBV5-4, the J call TRBJ2-1; TRBD1 matches at 11 bases. The CDR3 is 14 amino acids. Germline V gene data show CDR1 as SGHNT and CDR2 as YYREEE (reference sequence). V dropped 4 bases and J dropped 9; count of bases not matched to a gene: 6. The CDR3 DNA reads as TGTGCCAGCAGCCTGGACAGGGGGCAGGTTGAGCAGTTCTTC. Residues: CASSLDRGQVEQFF.

The chain uses TRBV3-1 (or the pseudogene TRBV3-2) and TRBJ1-2; 8 bases align to TRBD1. Trimming took 1 base from V and 6 from J; bases not matched to a gene: 10. CDR3 length equals 16 residues. Germline CDR1 is LGHDT and CDR2 is YNNKEL (reference sequence). The CDR3, as DNA: TGTGCCAGCAGCCAAGTGGTGGGACAGGTGAAGGATGGCTACACCTTC. As protein: CASSQVVGQVKDGYTF.

The gene calls are TRBV9 and TRBJ2-6; a weak D match, TRBD2 (5 bases). The CDR3 length is 18 residues. Deletions cut 3 bases from V and 0 bases from J, with 16 bases between. Germline V gene sequence: CDR1 SGDLS, CDR2 YYNGEE. The CDR3 sequence: CASSARAGLSSGANVLTF. CDR3 in DNA: TGTGCCAGCAGCGCGAGGGCGGGTTTAAGCTCTGGGGCCAACGTCCTGACTTTC.

V gene TRBV2 combines with J gene TRBJ2-7; tentative D call: TRBD1 (6 bases). Germline V gene lookup returns CDR1 SNHLY and CDR2 FYNNEI. This CDR3 is built from 13 residues. Trimming removed 7 bases from V and 3 bases from J, with 13 bases in between. This chain's CDR3 is CASKRQDIYEQYF. The CDR3 nucleotides are TGTGCCAGCAAGAGACAGGATATCTACGAGCAGTACTTC.

At least ten counts were recorded for this clone. The chain has TRBV10-3 and TRBJ1-1; TRBD1 aligns across 8 bases. The ends lost 2 bases at V and 2 bases at J; junction bases unmatched: 7. This CDR3 spans 16 amino acids. The germline V gene encodes CDR1 ENHRY and CDR2 SYGVKD. This CDR3 is CAISEGGTGPNTEAFF. The CDR3 DNA follows: TGTGCCATCAGTGAGGGGGGGACAGGACCAAACACTGAAGCTTTCTTT.

V usage is TRBV5-1 and J usage is TRBJ2-2; 8 bases line up with TRBD2. V gave up 4 bases and J gave up 6 bases; unmatched junction bases: 8. The CDR3 contains 15 residues. CDR1 and CDR2 from the germline V gene are SGHRS and YFSETQ. CDR3 residues: CASSPGGGLSGELFF. In DNA, the CDR3 is TGCGCCAGCAGCCCCGGCGGGGGGCTATCCGGGGAGCTGTTTTTT.

V is TRBV4-3 and J is TRBJ2-7, with 11 bases identical to TRBD2. Germline loops: CDR1 LGHNA, CDR2 YSLEER. The CDR3 has 16 residues. Trimming cost V 0 bases and J 1 base; bases outside gene matches: 2. The CDR3 bases are TGCGCCAGCAGCCAAGAACTAGCGGGAGTGTCCTACGAGCAGTACTTC. Translated, it gives CASSQELAGVSYEQYF.

The table lists this clone with a count of one. The chain combines TRBV27 with TRBJ2-7, with 8 bases aligning to TRBD2. The CDR3 consists of 15 residues. Germline CDR1 MNHEY, CDR2 SMNVEV (reference sequence). J lost 5 bases, V lost 5 bases, and 11 bases had no gene match. The CDR3 sequence is CASSPRLANRHEQYF. DNA of the CDR3: TGTGCCAGCAGTCCGCGACTAGCGAATCGTCACGAGCAGTACTTC.

The J gene is TRBJ1-1, the V gene TRBV9; 7 bases agree with TRBD1. Germline assignment: CDR1 SGDLS and CDR2 YYNGEE. The CDR3 length is 16 residues. Losses at the gene ends were 4 bases for V and 4 bases for J; bases not matched to a gene: 13. CDR3 loop: CASSPRQGVVLTEAFF. Here the CDR3 DNA reads TGTGCCAGCAGCCCCAGACAGGGTGTGGTTCTCACTGAAGCTTTCTTT.

The chain is built from TRBV28 and TRBJ2-7; 13 bases map to TRBD2. The ends lost 9 bases at V and 6 bases at J; junction bases unmatched: 20. The germline gives CDR1 MDHEN, CDR2 SYDVKM. The CDR3 contains 18 residues. DNA of the CDR3: TGTGCCAGTACAACCCAGGGGGCAACTAGCGGGAGGGTTGTCGAGCAGTACTTC. Translation: CASTTQGATSGRVVEQYF.

The chain carries TRBV10-3 and TRBJ2-1; possibly TRBD2 for D (5 bases). Trimming pared 6 bases from V and 2 bases from J, leaving 11 bases between. Germline CDR1 is ENHRY and CDR2 is SYGVKD. This CDR3 is 14 amino acids long. DNA of the CDR3: TGTGCCATCAGAACCTCCGGGACCTACAATGAGCAGTTCTTC. It yields the protein CAIRTSGTYNEQFF.

This sequence joins TRBV18 and TRBJ1-1; D call uncertain. Per germline, CDR1 KGHSH and CDR2 LQKENI. V was trimmed by 0 bases and J by 5 bases, leaving 7 bases between them. CDR3 length equals 13 residues. Here the CDR3 reads CASSPPFTTEAFF. The CDR3 DNA is TGTGCCAGCTCACCACCTTTCACTACTGAAGCTTTCTTT.

The chain has TRBV7-9 and TRBJ2-7; no firm D call. CDR3 length: 14 amino acids. Germline V lookup: CDR1 SEHNR, CDR2 FQNEAQ (reference sequence). Trimming cost V 1 base and J 0 bases, with 7 bases left between them. CDR3 nucleotide sequence: TGTGCCAGCAGCTTAGTGGCAGACTCCTACGAGCAGTACTTC. It is translated as CASSLVADSYEQYF.

The V call is TRBV2, the J call TRBJ2-3; the match to TRBD1 covers 12 bases. From germline, CDR1 is SNHLY and CDR2 FYNNEI. This CDR3 is 15 amino acids long. The trim removed 7 bases at V and 3 bases at J, leaving 5 bases unmatched. CDR3 coding DNA: TGTGCCAGCAACCGGGACAGGGGGCCTACAGATACGCAGTATTTT. The encoded protein is CASNRDRGPTDTQYF. The full variable domain, rest sourced from reference TRBV2 and TRBJ2-3, is EPEVTQTPSHQVTQMGQEVILRCVPISNHLYFYWYRQILGQKVEFLVSFYNNEISEKSEIFDDQFSVERPDGSNFTLKIRSTKLEDSAMYFCASNRDRGPTDTQYFGPGTRLTVL.

The rearrangement uses TRBV28 and TRBJ2-7, with TRBD2 matching over 8 bases. Unmatched junction bases numbered 16, after V lost 6 bases and J lost 9 bases. This CDR3 is built from 15 residues. CDR1 and CDR2 from the germline V gene are MDHEN and SYDVKM. The chain's CDR3 is CASRSAGSGRGVQYF. CDR3 in DNA: TGTGCCAGCAGGAGCGCAGGGAGCGGGAGAGGGGTGCAGTACTTC.

This sequence joins TRBV7-9 and TRBJ2-7; 10 bases align to TRBD1. This CDR3 region has 15 residues. The germline V gene encodes CDR1 SEHNR and CDR2 FQNEAQ (reference sequence). The junction had 7 bases not matched to a gene; V was cut back by 5 bases and J by 3 bases. CDR3 DNA: TGTGCCAGCAGCAGCCGGACAGGGGGGGTCTACGAGCAGTACTTC. Encoded protein: CASSSRTGGVYEQYF.

This rearrangement joins TRBV7-3 to TRBJ2-1; 8 bases map to TRBD1. The CDR3 length is 14 residues. The J segment lost 6 bases and the V segment lost 6 bases, leaving 7 bases of the junction unmatched. In germline, CDR1 is SGHTA, CDR2 FQGTGA. This chain's CDR3 is CASSITGGSNEQFF. DNA for the CDR3: TGTGCCAGCAGTATTACAGGGGGTAGCAATGAGCAGTTCTTC.

The chain is built from TRBV5-1 and TRBJ2-5; TRBD2 matches 14 bases. The CDR3 length is 17 residues. The junction had 6 bases not matched to a gene; V was cut back by 0 bases and J by 5 bases. Germline CDR1 and CDR2: SGHRS and YFSETQ. DNA for the CDR3: TGCGCCAGCAGCTTGGTGACTAGCGGGAGGGCCGGGGAGACCCAGTACTTC. It translates to CASSLVTSGRAGETQYF.

The chain employs TRBV7-9 and TRBJ2-1; 7 nucleotides align to TRBD2. V lost 4 bases to trimming and J lost 6 bases; unmatched junction nucleotides: 9. Germline assignment: CDR1 SEHNR and CDR2 FQNEAQ (reference sequence). This CDR3 comprises 15 residues. CDR3 loop: CASSSGLVEINEQFF. The CDR3 DNA follows: TGTGCCAGCAGCTCCGGACTAGTGGAGATCAATGAGCAGTTCTTC. Complete variable domain (other parts from reference TRBV7-9 and TRBJ2-1): DTGVSQNPRHKITKRGQNVTFRCDPISEHNRLYWYRQTLGQGPEFLTYFQNEAQLEKSRLLSDRFSAERPKGSFSTLEIQRTEQGDSAMYLCASSSGLVEINEQFFGPGTRLTVL.